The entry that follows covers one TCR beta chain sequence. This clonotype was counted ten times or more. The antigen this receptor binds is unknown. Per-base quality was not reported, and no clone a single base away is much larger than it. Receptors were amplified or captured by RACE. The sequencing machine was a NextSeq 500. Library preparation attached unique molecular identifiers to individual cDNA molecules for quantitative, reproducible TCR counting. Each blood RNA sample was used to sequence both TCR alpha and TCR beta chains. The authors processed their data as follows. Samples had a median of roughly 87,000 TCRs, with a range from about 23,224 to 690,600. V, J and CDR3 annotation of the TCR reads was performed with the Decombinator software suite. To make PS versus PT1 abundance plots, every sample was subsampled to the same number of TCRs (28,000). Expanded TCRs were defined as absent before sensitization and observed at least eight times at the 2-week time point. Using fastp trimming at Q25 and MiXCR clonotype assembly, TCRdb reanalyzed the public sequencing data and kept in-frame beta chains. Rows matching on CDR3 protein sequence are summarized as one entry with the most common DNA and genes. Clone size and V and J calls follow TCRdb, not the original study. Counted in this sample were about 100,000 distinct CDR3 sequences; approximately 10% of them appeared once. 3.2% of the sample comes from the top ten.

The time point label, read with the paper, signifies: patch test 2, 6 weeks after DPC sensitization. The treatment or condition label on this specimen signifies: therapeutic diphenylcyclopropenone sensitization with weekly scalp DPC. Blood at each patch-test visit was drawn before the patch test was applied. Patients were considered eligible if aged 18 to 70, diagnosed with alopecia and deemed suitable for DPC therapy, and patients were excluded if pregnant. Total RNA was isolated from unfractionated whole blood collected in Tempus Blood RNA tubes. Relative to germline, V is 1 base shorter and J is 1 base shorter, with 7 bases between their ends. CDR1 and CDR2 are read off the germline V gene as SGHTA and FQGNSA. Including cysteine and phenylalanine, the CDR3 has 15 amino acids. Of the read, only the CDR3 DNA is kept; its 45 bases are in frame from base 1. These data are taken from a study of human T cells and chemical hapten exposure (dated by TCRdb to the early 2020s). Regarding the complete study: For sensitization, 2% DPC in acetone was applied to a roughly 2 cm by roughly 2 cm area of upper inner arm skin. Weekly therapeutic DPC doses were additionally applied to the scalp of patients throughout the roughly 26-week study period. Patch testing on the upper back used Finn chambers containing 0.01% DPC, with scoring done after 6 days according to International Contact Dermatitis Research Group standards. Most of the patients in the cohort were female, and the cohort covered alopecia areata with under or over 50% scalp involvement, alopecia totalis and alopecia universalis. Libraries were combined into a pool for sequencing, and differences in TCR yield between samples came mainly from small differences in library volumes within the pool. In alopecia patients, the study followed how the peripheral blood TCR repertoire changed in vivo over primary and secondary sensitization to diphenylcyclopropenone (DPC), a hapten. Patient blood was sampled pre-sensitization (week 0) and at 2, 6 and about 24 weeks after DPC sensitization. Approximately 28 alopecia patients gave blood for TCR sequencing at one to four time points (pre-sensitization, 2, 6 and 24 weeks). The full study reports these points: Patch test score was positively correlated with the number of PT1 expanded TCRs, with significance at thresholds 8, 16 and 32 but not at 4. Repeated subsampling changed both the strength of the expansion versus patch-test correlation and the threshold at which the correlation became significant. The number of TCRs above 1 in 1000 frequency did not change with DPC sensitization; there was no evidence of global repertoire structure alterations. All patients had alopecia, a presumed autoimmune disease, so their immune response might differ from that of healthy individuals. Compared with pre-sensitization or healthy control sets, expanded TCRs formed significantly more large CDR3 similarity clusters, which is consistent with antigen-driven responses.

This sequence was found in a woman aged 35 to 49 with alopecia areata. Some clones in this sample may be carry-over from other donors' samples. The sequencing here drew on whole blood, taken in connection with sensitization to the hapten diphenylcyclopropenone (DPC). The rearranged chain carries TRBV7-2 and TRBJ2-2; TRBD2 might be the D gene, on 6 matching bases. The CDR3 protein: CASSLVRGNTGELFF. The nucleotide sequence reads TGTGCCAGCAGCTTAGTGCGGGGGAACACCGGGGAGCTGTTTTTT. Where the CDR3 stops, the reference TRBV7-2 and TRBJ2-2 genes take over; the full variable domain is GAGVSQSPSNKVTEKGKDVELRCDPISGHTALYWYRQSLGQGLEFLIYFQGNSAPDKSGLPSDRFSAERTGGSVSTLTIQRTQQEDSAVYLCASSLVRGNTGELFFGEGSRLTVL.